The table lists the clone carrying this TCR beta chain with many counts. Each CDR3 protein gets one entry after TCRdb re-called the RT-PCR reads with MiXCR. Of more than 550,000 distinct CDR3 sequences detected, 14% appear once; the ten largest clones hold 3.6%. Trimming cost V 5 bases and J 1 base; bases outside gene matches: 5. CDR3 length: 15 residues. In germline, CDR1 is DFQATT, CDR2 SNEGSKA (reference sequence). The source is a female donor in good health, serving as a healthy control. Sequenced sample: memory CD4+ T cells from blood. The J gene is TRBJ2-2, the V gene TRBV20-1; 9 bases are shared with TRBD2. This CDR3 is CSAFIAGENTGELFF. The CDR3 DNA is TGCAGTGCTTTCATAGCGGGGGAGAACACCGGGGAGCTGTTTTTT.